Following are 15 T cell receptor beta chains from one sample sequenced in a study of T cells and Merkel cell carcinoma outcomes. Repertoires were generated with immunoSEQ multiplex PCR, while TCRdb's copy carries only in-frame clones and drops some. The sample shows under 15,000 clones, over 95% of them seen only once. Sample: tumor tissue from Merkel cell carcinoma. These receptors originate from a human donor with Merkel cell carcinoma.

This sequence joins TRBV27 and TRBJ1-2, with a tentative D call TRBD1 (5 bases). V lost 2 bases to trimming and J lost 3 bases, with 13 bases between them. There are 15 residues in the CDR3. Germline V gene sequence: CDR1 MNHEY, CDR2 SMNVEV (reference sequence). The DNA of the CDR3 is TGTGCCAGCAGTTTAGAGGGGAGGCGTTACTATGGCTACACCTTC. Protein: CASSLEGRRYYGYTF.

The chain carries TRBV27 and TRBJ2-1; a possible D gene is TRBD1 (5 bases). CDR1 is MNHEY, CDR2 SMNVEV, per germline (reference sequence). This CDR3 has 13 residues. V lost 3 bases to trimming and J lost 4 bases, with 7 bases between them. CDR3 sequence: CASSLNRYNEQFF. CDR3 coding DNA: TGTGCCAGCAGTTTGAACAGGTACAATGAGCAGTTCTTC.

The CDR3, as DNA: TGTGCCAGCAGCCTAGGTATAGGGATGAACACTGAAGCTTTCTTT. Protein sequence: CASSLGIGMNTEAFF. The chain has TRBV11-3 and TRBJ1-1; no clear D. The germline V and J ends were trimmed by 5 bases and 0 bases, with 13 bases remaining between them. The length of the CDR3 is 15 residues. Germline CDR1 reads SGHNT; CDR2 reads YENEEA.

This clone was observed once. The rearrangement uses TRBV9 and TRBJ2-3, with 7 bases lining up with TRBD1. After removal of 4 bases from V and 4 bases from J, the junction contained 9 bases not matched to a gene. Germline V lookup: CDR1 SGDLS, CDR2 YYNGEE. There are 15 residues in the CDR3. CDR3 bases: TGTGCCAGCAGCCCCCCAGGGGGAGTGCCAGATACGCAGTATTTT. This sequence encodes CASSPPGGVPDTQYF.

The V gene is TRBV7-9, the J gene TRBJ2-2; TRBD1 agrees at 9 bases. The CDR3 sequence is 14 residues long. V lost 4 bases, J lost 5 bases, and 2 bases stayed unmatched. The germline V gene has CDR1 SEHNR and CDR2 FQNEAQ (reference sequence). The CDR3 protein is CASSSDRGTGELFF. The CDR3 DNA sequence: TGTGCCAGCAGCTCGGACAGGGGTACCGGGGAGCTGTTTTTT.

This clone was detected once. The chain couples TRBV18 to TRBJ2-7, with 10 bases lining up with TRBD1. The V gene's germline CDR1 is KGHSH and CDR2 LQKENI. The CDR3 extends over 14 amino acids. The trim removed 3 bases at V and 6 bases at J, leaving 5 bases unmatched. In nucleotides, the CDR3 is TGTGCCAGCTCACCGGGACAGGGGTTAGGCGAGCAGTACTTC. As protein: CASSPGQGLGEQYF.

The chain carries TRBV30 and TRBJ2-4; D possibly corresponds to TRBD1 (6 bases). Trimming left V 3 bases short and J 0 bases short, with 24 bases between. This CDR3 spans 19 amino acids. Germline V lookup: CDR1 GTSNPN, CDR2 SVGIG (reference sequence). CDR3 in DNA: TGTGCCTGGAGCGCCAGGGGACCGACCGATAGACTAGCCAAAAACATTCAGTACTTC. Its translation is CAWSARGPTDRLAKNIQYF.

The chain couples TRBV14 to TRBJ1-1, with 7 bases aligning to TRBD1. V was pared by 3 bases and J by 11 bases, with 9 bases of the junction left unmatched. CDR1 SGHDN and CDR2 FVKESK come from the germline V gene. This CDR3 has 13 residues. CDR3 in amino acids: CASSQETGRRAFF. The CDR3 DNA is TGTGCCAGCAGCCAGGAGACAGGGAGGAGGGCTTTCTTT.

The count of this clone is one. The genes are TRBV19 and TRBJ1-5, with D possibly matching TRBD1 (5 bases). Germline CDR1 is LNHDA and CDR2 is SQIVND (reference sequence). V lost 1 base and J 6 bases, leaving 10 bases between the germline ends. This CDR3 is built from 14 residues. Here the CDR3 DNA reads TGTGCCAGTAGTATAGGCGCAGGGCCTCAGCCCCAGCATTTT. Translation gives CASSIGAGPQPQHF.

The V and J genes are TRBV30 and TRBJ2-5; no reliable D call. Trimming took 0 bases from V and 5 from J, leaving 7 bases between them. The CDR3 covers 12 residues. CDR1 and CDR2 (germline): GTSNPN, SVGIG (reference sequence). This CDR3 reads CAWSVNWETQYF. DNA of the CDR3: TGTGCCTGGAGTGTAAATTGGGAGACCCAGTACTTC. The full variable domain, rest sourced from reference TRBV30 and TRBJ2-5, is SQTIHQWPATLVQPVGSPLSLECTVEGTSNPNLYWYRQAAGRGLQLLFYSVGIGQISSEVPQNLSASRPQDRQFILSSKKLLLSDSGFYLCAWSVNWETQYFGPGTRLLVL.

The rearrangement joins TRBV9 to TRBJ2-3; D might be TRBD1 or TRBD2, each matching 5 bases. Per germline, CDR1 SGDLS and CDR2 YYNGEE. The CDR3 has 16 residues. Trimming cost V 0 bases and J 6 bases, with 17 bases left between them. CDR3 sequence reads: CASSVAGASKVDTQYF. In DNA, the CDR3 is TGTGCCAGCAGCGTAGCCGGGGCTAGCAAGGTGGATACGCAGTATTTT.

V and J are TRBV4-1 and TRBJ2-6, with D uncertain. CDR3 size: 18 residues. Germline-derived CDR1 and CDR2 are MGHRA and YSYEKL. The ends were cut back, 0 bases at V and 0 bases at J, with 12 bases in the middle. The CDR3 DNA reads TGCGCCAGCAGCCAAGATCGCATCTGGAGCTCTGGGGCCAACGTCCTGACTTTC. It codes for CASSQDRIWSSGANVLTF.

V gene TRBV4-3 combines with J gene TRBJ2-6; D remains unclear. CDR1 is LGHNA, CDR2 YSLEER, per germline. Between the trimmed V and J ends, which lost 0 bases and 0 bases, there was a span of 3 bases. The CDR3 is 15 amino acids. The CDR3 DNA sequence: TGCGCCAGCAGCCAAGATAACTCTGGGGCCAACGTCCTGACTTTC. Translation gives CASSQDNSGANVLTF.

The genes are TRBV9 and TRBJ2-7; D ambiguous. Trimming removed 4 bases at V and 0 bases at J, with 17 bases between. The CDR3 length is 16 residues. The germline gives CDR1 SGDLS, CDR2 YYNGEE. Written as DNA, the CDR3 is TGTGCCAGCAGCCCCGGTGGCCGGTGGAGCTCCTACGAGCAGTACTTC. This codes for CASSPGGRWSSYEQYF.

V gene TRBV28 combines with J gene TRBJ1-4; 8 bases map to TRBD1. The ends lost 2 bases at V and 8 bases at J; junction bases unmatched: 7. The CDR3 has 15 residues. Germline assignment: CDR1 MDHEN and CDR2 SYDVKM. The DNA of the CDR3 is TGTGCCAGCAGTTTAGGAGGGACAGGCTTAGAAAAACTGTTTTTT. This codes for CASSLGGTGLEKLFF.